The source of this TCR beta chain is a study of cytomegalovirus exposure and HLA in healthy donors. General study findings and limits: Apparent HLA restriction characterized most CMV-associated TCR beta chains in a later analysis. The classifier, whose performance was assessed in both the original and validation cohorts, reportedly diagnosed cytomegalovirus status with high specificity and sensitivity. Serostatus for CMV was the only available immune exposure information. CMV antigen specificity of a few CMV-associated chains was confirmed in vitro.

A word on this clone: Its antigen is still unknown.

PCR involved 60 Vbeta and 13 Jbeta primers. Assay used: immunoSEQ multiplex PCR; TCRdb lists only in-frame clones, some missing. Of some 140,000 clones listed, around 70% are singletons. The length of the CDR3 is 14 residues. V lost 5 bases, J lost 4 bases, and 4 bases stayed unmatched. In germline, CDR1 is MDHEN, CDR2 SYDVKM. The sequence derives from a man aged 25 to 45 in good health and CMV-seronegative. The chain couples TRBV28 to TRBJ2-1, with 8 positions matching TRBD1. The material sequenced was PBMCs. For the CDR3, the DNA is TGTGCCAGCAGTGAGGACAGGGCTTACAATGAGCAGTTCTTC. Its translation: CASSEDRAYNEQFF.